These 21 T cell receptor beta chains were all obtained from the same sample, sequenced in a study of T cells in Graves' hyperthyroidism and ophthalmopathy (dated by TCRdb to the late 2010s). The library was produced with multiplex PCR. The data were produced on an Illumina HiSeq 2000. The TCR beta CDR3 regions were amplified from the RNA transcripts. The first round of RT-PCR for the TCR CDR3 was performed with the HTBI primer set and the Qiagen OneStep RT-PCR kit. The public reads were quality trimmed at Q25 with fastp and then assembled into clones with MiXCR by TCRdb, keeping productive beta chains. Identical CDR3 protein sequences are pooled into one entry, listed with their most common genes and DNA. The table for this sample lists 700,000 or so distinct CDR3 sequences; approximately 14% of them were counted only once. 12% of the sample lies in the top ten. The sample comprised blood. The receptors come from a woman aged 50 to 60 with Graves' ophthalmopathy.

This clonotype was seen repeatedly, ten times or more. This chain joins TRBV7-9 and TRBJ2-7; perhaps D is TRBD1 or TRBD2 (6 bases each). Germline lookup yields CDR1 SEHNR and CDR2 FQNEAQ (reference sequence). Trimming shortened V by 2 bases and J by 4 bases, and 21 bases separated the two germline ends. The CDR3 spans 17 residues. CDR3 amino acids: CASSLLLGGLSEYEQYF. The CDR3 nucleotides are TGTGCCAGCAGCTTATTGTTGGGGGGCTTATCCGAGTACGAGCAGTACTTC. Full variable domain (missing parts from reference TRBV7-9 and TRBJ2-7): DTGVSQNPRHKITKRGQNVTFRCDPISEHNRLYWYRQTLGQGPEFLTYFQNEAQLEKSRLLSDRFSAERPKGSFSTLEIQRTEQGDSAMYLCASSLLLGGLSEYEQYFGPGTRLTVT.

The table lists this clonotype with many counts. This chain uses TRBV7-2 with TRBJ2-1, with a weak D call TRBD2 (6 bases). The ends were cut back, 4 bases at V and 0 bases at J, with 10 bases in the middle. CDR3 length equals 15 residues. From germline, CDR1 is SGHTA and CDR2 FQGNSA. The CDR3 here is CASSYRDFSYNEQFF. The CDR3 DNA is TGTGCCAGCAGCTACCGGGACTTCTCCTACAATGAGCAGTTCTTC.

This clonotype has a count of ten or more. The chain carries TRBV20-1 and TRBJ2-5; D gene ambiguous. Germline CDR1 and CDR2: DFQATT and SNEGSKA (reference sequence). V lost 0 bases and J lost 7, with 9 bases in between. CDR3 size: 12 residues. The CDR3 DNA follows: TGCAGTGCTAGAGATCCCCCTATGACCCAGTACTTC. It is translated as CSARDPPMTQYF.

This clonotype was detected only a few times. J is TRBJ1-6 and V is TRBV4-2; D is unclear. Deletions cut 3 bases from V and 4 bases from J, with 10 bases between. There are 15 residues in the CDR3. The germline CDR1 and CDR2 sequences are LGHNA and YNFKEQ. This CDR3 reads CASSQIQQYNSPLHF. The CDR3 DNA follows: TGTGCCAGCAGCCAGATCCAGCAGTATAATTCACCCCTCCACTTT.

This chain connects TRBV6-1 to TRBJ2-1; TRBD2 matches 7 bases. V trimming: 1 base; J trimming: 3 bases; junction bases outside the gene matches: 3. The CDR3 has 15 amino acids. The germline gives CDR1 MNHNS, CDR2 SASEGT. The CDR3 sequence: CASSEGAGYYNEQFF. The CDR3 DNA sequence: TGTGCCAGCAGTGAAGGAGCGGGATACTACAATGAGCAGTTCTTC.

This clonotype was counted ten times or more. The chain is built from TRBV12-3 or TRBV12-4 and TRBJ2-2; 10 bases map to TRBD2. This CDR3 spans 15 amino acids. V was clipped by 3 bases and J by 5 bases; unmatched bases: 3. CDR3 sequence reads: CASSFGTSVTGELFF. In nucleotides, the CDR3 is TGTGCCAGCAGTTTTGGGACTAGCGTTACCGGGGAGCTGTTTTTT.

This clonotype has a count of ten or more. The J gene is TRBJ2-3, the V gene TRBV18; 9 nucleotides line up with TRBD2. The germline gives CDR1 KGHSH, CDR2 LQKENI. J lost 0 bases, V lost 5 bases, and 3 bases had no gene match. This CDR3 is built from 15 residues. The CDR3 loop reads CASSGTSSSTDTQYF. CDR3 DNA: TGTGCCAGCTCAGGGACTAGCTCTAGCACAGATACGCAGTATTTT.

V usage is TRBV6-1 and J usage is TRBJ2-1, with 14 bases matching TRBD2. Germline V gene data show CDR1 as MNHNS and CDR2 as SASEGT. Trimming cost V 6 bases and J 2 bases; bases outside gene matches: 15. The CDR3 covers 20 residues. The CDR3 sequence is CASRQPGTSGSLSPYNEQFF. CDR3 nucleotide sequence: TGTGCCAGCAGACAACCTGGGACTAGCGGGAGCTTAAGCCCCTACAATGAGCAGTTCTTC.

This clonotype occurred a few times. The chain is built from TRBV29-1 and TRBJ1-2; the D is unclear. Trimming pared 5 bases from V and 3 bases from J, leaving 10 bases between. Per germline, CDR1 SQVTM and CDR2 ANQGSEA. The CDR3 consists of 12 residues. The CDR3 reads CSVPSWDYGYTF. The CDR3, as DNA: TGCAGCGTTCCTTCGTGGGACTATGGCTACACCTTC. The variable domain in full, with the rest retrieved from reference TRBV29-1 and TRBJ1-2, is SAVISQKPSRDICQRGTSLTIQCQVDSQVTMMFWYRQQPGQSLTLIATANQGSEATYESGFVIDKFPISRPNLTFSTLTVSNMSPEDSSIYLCSVPSWDYGYTFGSGTRLTVV.

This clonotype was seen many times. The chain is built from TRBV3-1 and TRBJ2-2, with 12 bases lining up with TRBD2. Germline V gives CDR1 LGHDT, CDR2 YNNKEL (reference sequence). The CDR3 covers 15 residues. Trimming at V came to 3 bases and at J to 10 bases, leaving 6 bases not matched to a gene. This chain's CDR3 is CASSQRTSGKEELFF. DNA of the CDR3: TGTGCCAGCAGCCAGAGGACTAGCGGGAAGGAGGAGCTGTTTTTT.

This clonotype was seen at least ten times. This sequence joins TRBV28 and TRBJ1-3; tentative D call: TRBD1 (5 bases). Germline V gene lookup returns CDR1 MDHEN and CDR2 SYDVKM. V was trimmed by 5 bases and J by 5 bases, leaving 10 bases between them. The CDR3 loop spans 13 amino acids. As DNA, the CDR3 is TGTGCCAGCAGTGGGGGACGGAGAAACACCATATATTTT. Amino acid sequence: CASSGGRRNTIYF.

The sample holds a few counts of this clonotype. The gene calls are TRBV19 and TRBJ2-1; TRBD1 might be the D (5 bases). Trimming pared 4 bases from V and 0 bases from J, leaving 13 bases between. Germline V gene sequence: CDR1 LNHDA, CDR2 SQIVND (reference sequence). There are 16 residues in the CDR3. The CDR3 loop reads CASSTEGQSSYNEQFF. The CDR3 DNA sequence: TGTGCCAGTAGTACCGAAGGACAAAGCTCCTACAATGAGCAGTTCTTC. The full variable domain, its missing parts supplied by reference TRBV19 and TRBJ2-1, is DGGITQSPKYLFRKEGQNVTLSCEQNLNHDAMYWYRQDPGQGLRLIYYSQIVNDFQKGDIAEGYSVSREKKESFPLTVTSAQKNPTAFYLCASSTEGQSSYNEQFFGPGTRLTVL.

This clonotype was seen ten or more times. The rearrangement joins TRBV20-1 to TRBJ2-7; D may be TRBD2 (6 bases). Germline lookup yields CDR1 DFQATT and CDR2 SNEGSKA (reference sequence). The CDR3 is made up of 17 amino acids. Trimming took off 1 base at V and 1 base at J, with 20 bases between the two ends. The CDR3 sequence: CSARGREVVAASYEQYF. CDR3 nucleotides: TGCAGTGCTAGAGGCCGGGAAGTGGTAGCGGCATCCTACGAGCAGTACTTC.

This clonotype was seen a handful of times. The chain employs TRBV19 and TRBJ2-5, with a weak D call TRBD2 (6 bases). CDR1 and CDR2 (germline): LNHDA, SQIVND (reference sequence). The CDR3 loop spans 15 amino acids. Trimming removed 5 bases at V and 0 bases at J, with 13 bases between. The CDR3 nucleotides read TGTGCCAGTAGTGTTACCGCGGGACACCAAGAGACCCAGTACTTC. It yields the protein CASSVTAGHQETQYF. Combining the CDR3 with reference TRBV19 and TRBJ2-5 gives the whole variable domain DGGITQSPKYLFRKEGQNVTLSCEQNLNHDAMYWYRQDPGQGLRLIYYSQIVNDFQKGDIAEGYSVSREKKESFPLTVTSAQKNPTAFYLCASSVTAGHQETQYFGPGTRLLVL.

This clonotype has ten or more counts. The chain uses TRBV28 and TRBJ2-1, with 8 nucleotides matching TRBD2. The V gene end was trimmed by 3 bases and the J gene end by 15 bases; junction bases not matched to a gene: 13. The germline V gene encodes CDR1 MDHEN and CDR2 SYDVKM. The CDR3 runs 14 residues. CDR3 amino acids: CASSLRREGPRLFF. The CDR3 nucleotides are TGTGCCAGCAGTTTGCGCCGGGAGGGCCCTCGCCTGTTCTTC.

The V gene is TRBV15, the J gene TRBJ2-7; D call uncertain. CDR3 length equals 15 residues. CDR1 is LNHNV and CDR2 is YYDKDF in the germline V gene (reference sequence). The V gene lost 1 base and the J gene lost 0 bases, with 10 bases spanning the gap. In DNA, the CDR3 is TGTGCCACCAGCAGAGTGGCAGACGGCTCCTACGAGCAGTACTTC. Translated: CATSRVADGSYEQYF. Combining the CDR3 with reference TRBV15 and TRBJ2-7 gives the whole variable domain DAMVIQNPRYQVTQFGKPVTLSCSQTLNHNVMYWYQQKSSQAPKLLFHYYDKDFNNEADTPDNFQSRRPNTSFCFLDIRSPGLGDTAMYLCATSRVADGSYEQYFGPGTRLTVT.

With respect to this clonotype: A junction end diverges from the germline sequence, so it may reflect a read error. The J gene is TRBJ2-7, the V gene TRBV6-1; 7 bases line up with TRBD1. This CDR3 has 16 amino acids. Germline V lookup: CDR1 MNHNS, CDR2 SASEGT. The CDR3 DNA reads TGTGCCAGCAGTCCCATAGGACAGGCCAATTCCTACGAGCGGTACTTC. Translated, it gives CASSPIGQANSYERYF.

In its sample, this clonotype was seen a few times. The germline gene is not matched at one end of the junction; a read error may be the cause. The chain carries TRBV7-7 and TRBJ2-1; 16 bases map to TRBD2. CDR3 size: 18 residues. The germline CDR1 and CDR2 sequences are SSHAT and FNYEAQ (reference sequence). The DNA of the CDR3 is TGTGCTAGCAGCTCAGGGACTAGCGGGAGGGCATCCTACAATGAGCAGTTCTTC. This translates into CASSSGTSGRASYNEQFF.

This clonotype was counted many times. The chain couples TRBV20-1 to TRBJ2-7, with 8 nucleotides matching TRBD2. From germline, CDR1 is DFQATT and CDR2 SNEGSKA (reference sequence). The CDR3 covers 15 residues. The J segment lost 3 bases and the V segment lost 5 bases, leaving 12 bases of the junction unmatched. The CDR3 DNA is TGCAGTGCTCCACTAAGCGGGAGTGGGCTCTACGAGCAGTACTTC. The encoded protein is CSAPLSGSGLYEQYF.

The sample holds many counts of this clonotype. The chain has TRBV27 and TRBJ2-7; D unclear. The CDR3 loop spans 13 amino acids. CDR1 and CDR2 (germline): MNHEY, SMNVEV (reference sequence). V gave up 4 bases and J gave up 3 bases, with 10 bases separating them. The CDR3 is CASSSTRYYEQYF. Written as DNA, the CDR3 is TGTGCCAGCAGTTCTACCAGATACTACGAGCAGTACTTC.

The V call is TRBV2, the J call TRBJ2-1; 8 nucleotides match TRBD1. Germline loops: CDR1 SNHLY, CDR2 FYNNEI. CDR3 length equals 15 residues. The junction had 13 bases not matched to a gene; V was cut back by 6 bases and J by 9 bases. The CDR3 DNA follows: TGTGCCAGCAGCGCGCGCCGTTTACAGGGGGGTGAGCAGTTCTTC. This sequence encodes CASSARRLQGGEQFF. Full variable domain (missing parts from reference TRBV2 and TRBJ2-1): EPEVTQTPSHQVTQMGQEVILRCVPISNHLYFYWYRQILGQKVEFLVSFYNNEISEKSEIFDDQFSVERPDGSNFTLKIRSTKLEDSAMYFCASSARRLQGGEQFFGPGTRLTVL.